The next 18 T cell receptor beta chains were all read from a single sample in a study of cytomegalovirus exposure and HLA in healthy donors. PCR was performed using 60 Vbeta and 13 Jbeta primers. Using immunoSEQ multiplex PCR, the repertoire was profiled, and TCRdb retains in-frame clones only, with some absent. The sample gives 150,000 to 200,000 clones, about 79% of which show up once; over 12% is in the top ten. The sample was PBMCs. The receptor set was obtained from a man aged 50-59 years in good health and CMV-seropositive.

This clone was seen a handful of times. The CDR3 loop is CASKAGQGDYGYTF. The CDR3 DNA is TGTGCCAGCAAAGCGGGACAGGGGGACTATGGCTACACCTTC. The rearrangement uses TRBV18 and TRBJ1-2; 11 bases agree with TRBD1. The CDR3 covers 14 residues. Germline V CDR1 and CDR2: KGHSH, LQKENI. V lost 8 bases to trimming and J lost 3 bases; unmatched junction nucleotides: 5.

This chain uses TRBV7-2 with TRBJ1-1; perhaps TRBD1 as D (5 bases). The CDR3 extends over 14 amino acids. Germline V gene lookup returns CDR1 SGHTA and CDR2 FQGNSA. Deletions cut 1 base from V and 1 base from J, with 7 bases between. The CDR3 spells CASSLEGQNTEAFF. Here the CDR3 DNA reads TGTGCCAGCAGCTTAGAAGGACAGAACACTGAAGCTTTCTTT. Full variable domain (outside the CDR3, taken from reference TRBV7-2 and TRBJ1-1): GAGVSQSPSNKVTEKGKDVELRCDPISGHTALYWYRQSLGQGLEFLIYFQGNSAPDKSGLPSDRFSAERTGGSVSTLTIQRTQQEDSAVYLCASSLEGQNTEAFFGQGTRLTVV.

V is TRBV7-2 and J is TRBJ2-1; 7 bases line up with TRBD1. CDR3 length: 17 amino acids. The trim removed 3 bases at V and 3 bases at J, leaving 11 bases unmatched. Germline V CDR1 and CDR2: SGHTA, FQGNSA. CDR3 in DNA: TGTGCCAGCAGCTTGCACAAACAGGGGCAAATCTACAATGAGCAGTTCTTC. Translating it yields CASSLHKQGQIYNEQFF.

This clone was counted between two and nine times. The CDR3 loop is CASNPRTGDFKQYF. The DNA for the CDR3 is TGTGCCAGCAATCCGCGGACAGGGGATTTTAAGCAGTACTTC. The chain carries TRBV28 and TRBJ2-7; 9 positions agree with TRBD1. Losses at the gene ends were 7 bases for V and 8 bases for J; bases not matched to a gene: 12. Germline V gives CDR1 MDHEN, CDR2 SYDVKM. The CDR3 sequence is 14 residues long.

The V and J genes are TRBV5-6 and TRBJ2-5; D perhaps matches TRBD2 (7 bases). V was trimmed by 4 bases and J by 4 bases, leaving 20 bases between them. CDR3 size: 16 residues. Germline V CDR1 and CDR2: SGHDT, YYEEEE. The CDR3 protein is CASSRGIGGPLETQYF. CDR3 coding DNA: TGTGCCAGCAGCCGGGGGATCGGGGGGCCCCTAGAGACCCAGTACTTC.

The table lists this clone with a count of one. The chain links TRBV10-2 to TRBJ2-4; tentatively, D is TRBD1 (8 bases). The germline gives CDR1 WSHSY, CDR2 SAAADI. This CDR3 spans 16 amino acids. Trimming stripped 0 bases from V and 5 bases from J, with 14 bases between. CDR3 in DNA: TGCGCCAGCAGTGAGTCAACAGGGGGGGCCCAAAACATTCAGTACTTC. Its protein is CASSESTGGAQNIQYF.

The chain combines TRBV7-9 with TRBJ1-1; TRBD1 matches at 9 bases. V dropped 0 bases and J dropped 5; count of bases not matched to a gene: 4. CDR1 and CDR2 from the germline V gene are SEHNR and FQNEAQ (reference sequence). The CDR3 runs 15 residues. The CDR3 reads CASSLAQGAGTEAFF. For the CDR3, the DNA is TGTGCCAGCAGCTTAGCACAGGGGGCGGGGACTGAAGCTTTCTTT. The variable domain in full, with the rest retrieved from reference TRBV7-9 and TRBJ1-1, is DTGVSQNPRHKITKRGQNVTFRCDPISEHNRLYWYRQTLGQGPEFLTYFQNEAQLEKSRLLSDRFSAERPKGSFSTLEIQRTEQGDSAMYLCASSLAQGAGTEAFFGQGTRLTVV.

The rearrangement uses TRBV28 and TRBJ2-1; TRBD2 aligns across 15 bases. Per the germline V gene, CDR1 is MDHEN and CDR2 is SYDVKM. The V segment lost 0 bases and the J segment 9 bases; nucleotides outside the gene matches: 6. This CDR3 is 17 amino acids long. In DNA form, the CDR3 reads TGTGCCAGCAGTTTATGGGGACTAGCGGGGGGAATGGGTGAGCAGTTCTTC. Its translation: CASSLWGLAGGMGEQFF.

The chain recombines TRBV5-5 with TRBJ2-1; 7 bases match TRBD1. J lost 10 bases, V lost 4 bases, and 8 bases had no gene match. This CDR3 is built from 13 residues. CDR1 is SGHKS, CDR2 YYEKEE, per germline (reference sequence). CDR3 DNA: TGTGCCAGCAGCCCGGGGACAGCGAGGGAGCAGTTCTTC. It yields the protein CASSPGTAREQFF.

The chain employs TRBV4-3 and TRBJ1-1, with D maybe TRBD1 (6 bases). The germline CDR1 and CDR2 sequences are LGHNA and YSLEER. CDR3 length equals 16 residues. Trimming cost V 4 bases and J 3 bases, with 18 bases left between them. The chain's CDR3 is CASSPVNRAADTEAFF. The CDR3 DNA sequence: TGCGCCAGCAGCCCAGTGAACAGGGCCGCGGACACTGAAGCTTTCTTT.

The rearrangement links TRBV6-5 to TRBJ1-4; no clear D gene. CDR1 and CDR2 from the germline V gene are MNHEY and SVGAGI. V lost 7 bases and J lost 5, with 17 bases in between. The CDR3 consists of 15 residues. The CDR3 loop is CASTSRGLPNEKLFF. The CDR3 coding sequence is TGTGCCAGCACCTCCCGGGGTCTCCCCAATGAAAAACTGTTTTTT.

The chain employs TRBV5-1 and TRBJ2-5, with unresolved D. CDR3 length: 13 residues. Per germline, CDR1 SGHRS and CDR2 YFSETQ. V shed 2 bases and J shed 7 bases, with 12 bases lying between them. DNA for the CDR3: TGCGCCAGCAGCTTTGACCCCTCGGGGACCCAGTACTTC. This gives the protein CASSFDPSGTQYF. The full variable domain, in which reference TRBV5-1 and TRBJ2-5 provide the parts outside the CDR3, is KAGVTQTPRYLIKTRGQQVTLSCSPISGHRSVSWYQQTPGQGLQFLFEYFSETQRNKGNFPGRFSGRQFSNSRSEMNVSTLELGDSALYLCASSFDPSGTQYFGPGTRLLVL.

This clone was observed once. This chain connects TRBV7-9 to TRBJ2-1; the D gene is possibly TRBD2 (5 bases). The V gene's germline CDR1 is SEHNR and CDR2 FQNEAQ (reference sequence). The CDR3 totals 15 residues. The ends were cut back, 5 bases at V and 7 bases at J, with 18 bases in the middle. The CDR3 DNA reads TGTGCCAGCAGCCCAGCAGAGGGTGTGGTAAATGAGCAGTTCTTC. The encoded protein is CASSPAEGVVNEQFF.

This chain joins TRBV4-1 and TRBJ1-5; D ambiguous. With 0 bases removed from V and 1 base from J, the gap between germline ends came to 10 bases. The CDR3 has 16 residues. Germline V gene lookup returns CDR1 MGHRA and CDR2 YSYEKL. CDR3 DNA sequence: TGCGCCAGCAGCCAAGACCAGGTGTGGAGCAATCAGCCCCAGCATTTT. Translation: CASSQDQVWSNQPQHF.

V is TRBV11-2 and J is TRBJ2-7, with 11 bases matching TRBD1. The V and J ends lost 5 bases and 7 bases, in that order; junction bases with no gene match: 10. Germline-derived CDR1 and CDR2 are SGHAT and FQNNGV. The CDR3 totals 15 residues. CDR3 bases: TGTGCCAGCAGCGTAGGACAGGGGGCATTTGTGGAGCAGTACGTC. Its protein product is CASSVGQGAFVEQYV.

This chain links TRBV6-5 with TRBJ1-1; maybe TRBD1 (5 bases). V was shortened by 0 bases and J by 6 bases, with 17 bases between the two germline ends. This CDR3 has 16 amino acids. Looked up from germline, CDR1 is MNHEY and CDR2 is SVGAGI. The CDR3 protein is CASSYSIGEGYAEAFF. CDR3 in DNA: TGTGCCAGCAGTTACTCGATCGGGGAGGGGTACGCTGAAGCTTTCTTT.

The chain couples TRBV6-5 to TRBJ1-4; no clear D gene. Trimming took 2 bases from V and 5 from J, leaving 12 bases between them. The CDR3 sequence is 15 residues long. Germline CDR1 is MNHEY and CDR2 is SVGAGI. DNA of the CDR3: TGTGCCAGCAGTTACGTCCCGGGTGCCAATGAAAAACTGTTTTTT. Translation: CASSYVPGANEKLFF.

This clone was found once. The chain links TRBV5-1 to TRBJ1-2; 9 nucleotides match TRBD1. Trimming cost V 5 bases and J 4 bases; bases outside gene matches: 12. The CDR3 contains 16 residues. Germline CDR1 and CDR2: SGHRS and YFSETQ. DNA for the CDR3: TGCGCCAGCAGTGAAGGGGGGGACAGGGATATCTATGGCTACACCTTC. Its translation is CASSEGGDRDIYGYTF.